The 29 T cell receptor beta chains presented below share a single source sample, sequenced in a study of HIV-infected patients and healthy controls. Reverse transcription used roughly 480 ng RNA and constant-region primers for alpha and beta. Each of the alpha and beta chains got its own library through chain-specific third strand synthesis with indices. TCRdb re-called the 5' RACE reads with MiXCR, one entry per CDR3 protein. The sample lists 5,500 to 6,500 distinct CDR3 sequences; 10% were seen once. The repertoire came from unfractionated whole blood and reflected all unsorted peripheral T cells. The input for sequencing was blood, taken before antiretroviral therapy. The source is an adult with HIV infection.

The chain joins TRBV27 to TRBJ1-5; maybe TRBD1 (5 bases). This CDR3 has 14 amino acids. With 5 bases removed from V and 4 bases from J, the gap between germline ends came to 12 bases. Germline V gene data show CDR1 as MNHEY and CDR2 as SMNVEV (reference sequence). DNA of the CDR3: TGTGCCAGCAGTGACGGGACGTATAATCAGCCCCAGCATTTT. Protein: CASSDGTYNQPQHF.

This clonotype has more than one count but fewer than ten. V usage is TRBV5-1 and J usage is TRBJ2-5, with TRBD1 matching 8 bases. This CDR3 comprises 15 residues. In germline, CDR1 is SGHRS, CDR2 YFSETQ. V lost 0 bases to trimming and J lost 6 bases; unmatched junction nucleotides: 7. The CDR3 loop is CASSLDTGGRKTQYF. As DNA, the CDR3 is TGCGCCAGCAGCTTGGATACAGGGGGAAGAAAGACCCAGTACTTC.

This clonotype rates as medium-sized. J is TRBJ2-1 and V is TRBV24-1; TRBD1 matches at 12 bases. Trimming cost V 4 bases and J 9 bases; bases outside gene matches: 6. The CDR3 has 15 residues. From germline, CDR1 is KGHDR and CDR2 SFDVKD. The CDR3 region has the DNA TGTGCCACCAGTGAGGCCGGGACAGGGGGCTTTGAGCAGTTCTTC. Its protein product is CATSEAGTGGFEQFF.

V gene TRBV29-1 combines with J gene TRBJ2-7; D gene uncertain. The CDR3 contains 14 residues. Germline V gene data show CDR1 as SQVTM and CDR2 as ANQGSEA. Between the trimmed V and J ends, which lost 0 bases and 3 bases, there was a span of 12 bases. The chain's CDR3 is CSVEDHYSNYEQYF. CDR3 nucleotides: TGCAGCGTTGAAGATCATTACTCCAACTACGAGCAGTACTTC.

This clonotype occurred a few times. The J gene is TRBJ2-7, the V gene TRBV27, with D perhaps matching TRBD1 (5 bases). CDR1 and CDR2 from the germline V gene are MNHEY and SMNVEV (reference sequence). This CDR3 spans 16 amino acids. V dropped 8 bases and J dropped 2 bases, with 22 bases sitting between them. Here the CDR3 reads CASSYSQGSPPYEQYF. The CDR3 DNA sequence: TGTGCCAGCTCCTACTCGCAGGGTTCACCTCCCTACGAGCAGTACTTC.

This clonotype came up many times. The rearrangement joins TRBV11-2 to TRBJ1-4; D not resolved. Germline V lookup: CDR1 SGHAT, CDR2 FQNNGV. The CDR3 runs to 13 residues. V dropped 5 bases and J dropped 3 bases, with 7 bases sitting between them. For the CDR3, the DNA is TGTGCCAGCAGCCGAAGGCCTAATGAAAAACTGTTTTTT. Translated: CASSRRPNEKLFF.

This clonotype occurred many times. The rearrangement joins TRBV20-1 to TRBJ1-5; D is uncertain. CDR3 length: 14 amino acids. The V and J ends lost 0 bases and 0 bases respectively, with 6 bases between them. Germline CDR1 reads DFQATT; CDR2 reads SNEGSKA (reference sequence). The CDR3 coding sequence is TGCAGTGCTAGAGACAGAAATAGCAATCAGCCCCAGCATTTT. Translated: CSARDRNSNQPQHF.

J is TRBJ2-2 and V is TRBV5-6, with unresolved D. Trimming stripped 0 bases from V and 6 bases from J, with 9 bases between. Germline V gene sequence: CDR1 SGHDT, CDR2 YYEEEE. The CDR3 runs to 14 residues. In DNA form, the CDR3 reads TGTGCCAGCAGCTTGGATGGGCTAGCCGGGGAGCTGTTTTTT. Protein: CASSLDGLAGELFF. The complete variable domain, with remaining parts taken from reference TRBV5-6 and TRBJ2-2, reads DAGVTQSPTHLIKTRGQQVTLRCSPKSGHDTVSWYQQALGQGPQFIFQYYEEEERQRGNFPDRFSGHQFPNYSSELNVNALLLGDSALYLCASSLDGLAGELFFGEGSRLTVL.

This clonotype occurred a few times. CDR3 loop: CASSLAPWRGAHNEQFF. The CDR3, as DNA: TGTGCCAGCAGTTTAGCCCCTTGGCGGGGGGCCCACAATGAGCAGTTCTTC. The rearrangement links TRBV12-3 or TRBV12-4 to TRBJ2-1; the match to TRBD2 covers 8 bases. This CDR3 comprises 17 residues. Unmatched junction bases numbered 9, after V lost 0 bases and J lost 5 bases.

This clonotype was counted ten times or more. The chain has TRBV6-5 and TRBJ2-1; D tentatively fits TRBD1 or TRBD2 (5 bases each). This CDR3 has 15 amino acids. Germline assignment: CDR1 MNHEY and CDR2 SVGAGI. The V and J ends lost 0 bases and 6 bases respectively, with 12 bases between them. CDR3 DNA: TGTGCCAGCAGTTACTCCGGGGCCGCGGGCAATGAGCAGTTCTTC. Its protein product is CASSYSGAAGNEQFF.

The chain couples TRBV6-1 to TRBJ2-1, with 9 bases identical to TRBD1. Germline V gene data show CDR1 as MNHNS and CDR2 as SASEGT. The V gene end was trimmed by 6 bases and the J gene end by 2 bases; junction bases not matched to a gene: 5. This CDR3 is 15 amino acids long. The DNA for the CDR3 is TGTGCCAGCAGGAGGGGGACAGGGCCCTACAATGAGCAGTTCTTC. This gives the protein CASRRGTGPYNEQFF.

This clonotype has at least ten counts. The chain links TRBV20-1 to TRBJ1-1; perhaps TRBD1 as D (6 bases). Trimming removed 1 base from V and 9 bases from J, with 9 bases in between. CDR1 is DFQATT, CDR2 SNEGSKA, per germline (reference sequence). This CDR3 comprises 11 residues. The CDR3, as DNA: TGCAGTGCTAGAGGACAGGACAAAGCTTTCTTT. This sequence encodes CSARGQDKAFF.

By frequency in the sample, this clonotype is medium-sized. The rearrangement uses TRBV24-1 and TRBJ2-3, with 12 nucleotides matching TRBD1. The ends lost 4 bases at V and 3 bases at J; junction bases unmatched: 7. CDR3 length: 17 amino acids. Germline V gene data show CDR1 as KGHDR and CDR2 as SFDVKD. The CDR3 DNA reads TGTGCCACCAGTGAGGGTTGGGGACAGGGGGCTACAGATACGCAGTATTTT. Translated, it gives CATSEGWGQGATDTQYF.

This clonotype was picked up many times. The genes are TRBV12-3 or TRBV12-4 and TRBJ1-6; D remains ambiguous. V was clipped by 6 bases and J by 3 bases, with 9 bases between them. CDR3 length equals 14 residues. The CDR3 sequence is CASRSNFYNSPLHF. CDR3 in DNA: TGTGCCAGCAGGAGTAACTTCTATAATTCACCCCTCCACTTT.

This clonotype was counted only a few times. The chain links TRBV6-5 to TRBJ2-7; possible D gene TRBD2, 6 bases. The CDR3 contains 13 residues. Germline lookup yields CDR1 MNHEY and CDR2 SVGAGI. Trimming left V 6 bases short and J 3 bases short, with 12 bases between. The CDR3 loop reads CASSSLSGYEQYF. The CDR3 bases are TGTGCCAGCAGCTCACTTAGCGGCTACGAGCAGTACTTC.

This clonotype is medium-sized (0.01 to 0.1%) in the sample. CDR3 sequence reads: CASSDTTGYNEQFF. CDR3 bases: TGTGCCAGCAGCGATACGACAGGATACAATGAGCAGTTCTTC. This rearrangement joins TRBV7-3 to TRBJ2-1; TRBD1 is a possible D gene (6 bases). Germline loops: CDR1 SGHTA, CDR2 FQGTGA. The V gene lost 5 bases and the J gene lost 4 bases, with 12 bases spanning the gap. The CDR3 covers 14 residues.

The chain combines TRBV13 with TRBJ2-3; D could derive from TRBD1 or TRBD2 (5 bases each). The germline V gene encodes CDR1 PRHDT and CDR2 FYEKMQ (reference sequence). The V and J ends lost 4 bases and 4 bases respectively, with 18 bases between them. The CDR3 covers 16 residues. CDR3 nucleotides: TGTGCCAGCAGCTGGGGCGAGGGGCCATCGTCAGATACGCAGTATTTT. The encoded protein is CASSWGEGPSSDTQYF.

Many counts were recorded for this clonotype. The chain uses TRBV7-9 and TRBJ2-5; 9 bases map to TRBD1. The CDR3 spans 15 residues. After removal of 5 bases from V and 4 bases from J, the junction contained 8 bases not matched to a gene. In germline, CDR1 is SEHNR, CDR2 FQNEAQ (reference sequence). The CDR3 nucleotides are TGTGCCAGCAGCCCGGGACAGGGAGGACGAGAGACCCAGTACTTC. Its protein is CASSPGQGGRETQYF.

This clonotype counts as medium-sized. This chain's CDR3 is CASSPHGANYGYTF. As DNA, the CDR3 is TGTGCCAGCAGCCCCCACGGGGCTAACTATGGCTACACCTTC. This sequence joins TRBV3-1 and TRBJ1-2, with D uncertain. Germline V gene data show CDR1 as LGHDT and CDR2 as YNNKEL (reference sequence). CDR3 length equals 14 residues. V shed 4 bases and J shed 0 bases, with 9 bases lying between them.

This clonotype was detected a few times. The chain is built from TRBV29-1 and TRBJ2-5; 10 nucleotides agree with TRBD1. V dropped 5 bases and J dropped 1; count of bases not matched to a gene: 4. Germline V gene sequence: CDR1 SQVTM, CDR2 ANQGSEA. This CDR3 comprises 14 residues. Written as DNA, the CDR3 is TGCAGCGTTTTGACAGGGGGCCTCCAAGAGACCCAGTACTTC. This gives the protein CSVLTGGLQETQYF.

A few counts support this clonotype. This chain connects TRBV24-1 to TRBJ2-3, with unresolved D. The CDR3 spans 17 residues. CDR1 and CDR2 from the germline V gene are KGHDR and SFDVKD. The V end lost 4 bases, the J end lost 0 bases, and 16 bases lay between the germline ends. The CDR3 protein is CATSEREKGGSTDTQYF. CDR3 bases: TGTGCCACCAGTGAAAGGGAAAAAGGCGGCAGCACAGATACGCAGTATTTT.

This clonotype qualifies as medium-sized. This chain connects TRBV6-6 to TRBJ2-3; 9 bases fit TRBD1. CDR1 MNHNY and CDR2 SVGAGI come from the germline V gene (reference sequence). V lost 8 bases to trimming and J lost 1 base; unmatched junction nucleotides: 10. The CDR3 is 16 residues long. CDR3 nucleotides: TGTGCCAGCCGCGCATACCGGGACAGGGGCACAGATACGCAGTATTTT. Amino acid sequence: CASRAYRDRGTDTQYF.

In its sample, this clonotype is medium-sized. As DNA, the CDR3 is TGTGCCAGCAGTGACTCGGGGGGCCCAGATACGCAGTATTTT. The encoded protein is CASSDSGGPDTQYF. The chain carries TRBV6-4 and TRBJ2-3, with D perhaps TRBD1 or TRBD2 (6 bases each). The CDR3 loop spans 14 amino acids. Trimming took 0 bases from V and 4 from J, leaving 8 bases between them. CDR1 MRHNA and CDR2 SNTAGT come from the germline V gene.

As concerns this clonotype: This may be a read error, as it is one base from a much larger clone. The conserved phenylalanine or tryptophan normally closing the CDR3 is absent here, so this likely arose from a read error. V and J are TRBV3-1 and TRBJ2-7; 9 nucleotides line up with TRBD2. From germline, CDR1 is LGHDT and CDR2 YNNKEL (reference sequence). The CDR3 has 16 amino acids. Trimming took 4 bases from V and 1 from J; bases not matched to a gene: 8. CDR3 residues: CASSLAALAGSYEQYL. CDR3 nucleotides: TGTGCCAGCAGCCTTGCGGCTCTAGCGGGGTCCTACGAGCAGTACCTC.

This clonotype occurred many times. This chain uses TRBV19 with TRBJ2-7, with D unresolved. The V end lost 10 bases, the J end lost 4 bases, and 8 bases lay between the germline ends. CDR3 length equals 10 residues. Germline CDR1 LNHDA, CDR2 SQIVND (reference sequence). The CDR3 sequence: CATAWYEQYF. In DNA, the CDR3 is TGTGCCACCGCCTGGTACGAGCAGTACTTC.

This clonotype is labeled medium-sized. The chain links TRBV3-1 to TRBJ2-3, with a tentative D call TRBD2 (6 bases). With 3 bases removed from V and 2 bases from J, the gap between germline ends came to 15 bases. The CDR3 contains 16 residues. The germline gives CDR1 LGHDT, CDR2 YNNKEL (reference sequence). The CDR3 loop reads CASSHIQGGHTDTQYF. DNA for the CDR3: TGTGCCAGCAGCCATATTCAGGGAGGACACACAGATACGCAGTATTTT.

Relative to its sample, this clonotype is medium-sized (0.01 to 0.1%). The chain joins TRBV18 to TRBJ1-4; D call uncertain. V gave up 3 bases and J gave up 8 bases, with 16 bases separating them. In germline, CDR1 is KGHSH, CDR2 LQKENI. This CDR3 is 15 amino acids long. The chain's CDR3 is CASSPPVGLEEKLFF. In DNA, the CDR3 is TGTGCCAGCTCACCCCCGGTAGGGTTGGAGGAAAAACTGTTTTTT.

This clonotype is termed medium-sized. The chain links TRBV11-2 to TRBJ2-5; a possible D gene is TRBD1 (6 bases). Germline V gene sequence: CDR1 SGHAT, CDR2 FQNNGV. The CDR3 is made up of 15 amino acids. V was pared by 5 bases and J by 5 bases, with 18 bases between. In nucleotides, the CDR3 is TGTGCCAGCAGCCCTACGACAGGTCCTGACGAGACCCAGTACTTC. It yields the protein CASSPTTGPDETQYF.

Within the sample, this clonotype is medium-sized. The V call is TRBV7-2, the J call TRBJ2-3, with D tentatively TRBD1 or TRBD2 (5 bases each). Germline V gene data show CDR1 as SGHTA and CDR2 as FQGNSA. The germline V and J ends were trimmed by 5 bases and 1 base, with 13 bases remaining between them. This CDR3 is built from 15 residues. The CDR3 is CASSMGTVRTDTQYF. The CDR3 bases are TGTGCCAGCAGCATGGGGACCGTCCGCACAGATACGCAGTATTTT.